The 8 T cell receptor beta chains below all came from one sample that was sequenced in a study of early T cells in non-severe SARS-CoV-2 infection (dated by TCRdb to about 2021). The library was made by 5' RACE. The reads were generated on a NextSeq 500. TCRdb reworked the public reads: Q25 trimming with fastp, MiXCR clone assembly, productive beta chains retained. Rows with one shared CDR3 protein collapse into an entry with the most common genes and DNA. This sample holds approximately 77,000 distinct CDR3 sequences; roughly 4.7% were observed only once. Under 8% of the sample goes to the ten largest clones. Sequenced here: whole blood, sampled at baseline. These receptors were obtained from an adult who was a healthcare worker with PCR-confirmed SARS-CoV-2 infection or an uninfected control (not recorded which).

This clonotype occurred many times. This chain joins TRBV7-8 and TRBJ2-1; TRBD1 might be the D (6 bases). This CDR3 comprises 16 residues. Germline V CDR1 and CDR2: SGHVS, FQNEAQ. V shed 8 bases and J shed 0 bases, with 17 bases lying between them. The CDR3 spells CASGSGRGRSYNEQFF. CDR3 DNA: TGTGCCAGCGGATCCGGCAGGGGCCGCTCCTACAATGAGCAGTTCTTC.

This clonotype has only a few counts. This sequence joins TRBV28 and TRBJ2-5; D might be TRBD2 (5 bases). V lost 10 bases and J 4 bases, leaving 13 bases between the germline ends. CDR3 size: 12 residues. Germline V lookup: CDR1 MDHEN, CDR2 SYDVKM. The CDR3 DNA follows: TGTGCCACCGTCGGACTGGGAGAGACCCAGTACTTC. It codes for CATVGLGETQYF.

At least ten counts were recorded for this clonotype. The rearrangement uses TRBV11-1 and TRBJ2-1, with 10 bases identical to TRBD1. The J segment lost 6 bases and the V segment lost 3 bases, leaving 8 bases of the junction unmatched. The CDR3 contains 16 residues. CDR1 and CDR2 (germline): SGHAT, FQDESV (reference sequence). The CDR3 here is CASSFSGTGDINEQFF. The CDR3, as DNA: TGTGCCAGCAGCTTTTCTGGGACAGGGGATATCAATGAGCAGTTCTTC.

This clonotype has a handful of counts. V gene TRBV20-1 combines with J gene TRBJ2-4; 12 bases line up with TRBD1. The CDR3 sequence is 19 residues long. V gave up 0 bases and J gave up 1 base; unmatched junction bases: 10. CDR1 is DFQATT, CDR2 SNEGSKA, per germline (reference sequence). The DNA for the CDR3 is TGCAGTGCTAGAGATCTTGGGGACAGGGGGCATTGGGCCAAAAACATTCAGTACTTC. This codes for CSARDLGDRGHWAKNIQYF.

This clonotype came up a few times. The chain couples TRBV7-9 to TRBJ2-1, with D unclear. CDR1 is SEHNR, CDR2 FQNEAQ, per germline (reference sequence). Trimming pared 6 bases from V and 4 bases from J, leaving 7 bases between. This CDR3 is 12 amino acids long. This CDR3 reads CASRAVYNEQFF. The CDR3 bases are TGTGCCAGCAGGGCGGTTTACAATGAGCAGTTCTTC.

This clonotype has ten or more counts. The genes are TRBV11-3 and TRBJ2-1; the D is unclear. Germline V gives CDR1 SGHNT, CDR2 YENEEA. This CDR3 is 12 amino acids long. V shed 0 bases and J shed 6 bases, with 3 bases lying between them. CDR3 amino acids: CASSLDSNEQFF. In nucleotides, the CDR3 is TGTGCCAGCAGCTTAGATTCCAATGAGCAGTTCTTC. Combining the CDR3 with reference TRBV11-3 and TRBJ2-1 gives the whole variable domain EAGVVQSPRYKIIEKKQPVAFWCNPISGHNTLYWYLQNLGQGPELLIRYENEEAVDDSQLPKDRFSAERLKGVDSTLKIQPAELGDSAVYLCASSLDSNEQFFGPGTRLTVL.

This sequence joins TRBV12-3 or TRBV12-4 and TRBJ1-1; D is unresolved. The V end lost 10 bases, the J end lost 2 bases, and 14 bases lay between the germline ends. The length of the CDR3 is 13 residues. CDR3: CANSLRVNTEAFF. Here the CDR3 DNA reads TGTGCCAACAGCCTCCGCGTCAACACTGAAGCTTTCTTT.

This clonotype has a handful of counts. V gene TRBV2 combines with J gene TRBJ2-2, with no clear D. Per the germline V gene, CDR1 is SNHLY and CDR2 is FYNNEI. Trimming took off 4 bases at V and 1 base at J, with 4 bases between the two ends. The CDR3 runs to 13 residues. Here the CDR3 reads CASSGGNTGELFF. CDR3 coding DNA: TGTGCCAGCAGTGGAGGGAACACCGGGGAGCTGTTTTTT.